The 26 T cell receptor beta chains below were found in one sample sequenced in a study of blood T cell repertoires in COVID-19. Sequenced by immunoSEQ multiplex PCR; TCRdb stores in-frame clones only, minus some. Here the sample spans fewer than 250,000 clones, approximately 90% being singletons. Source material: peripheral blood. These receptors were obtained from a man aged 30 to 39 with COVID-19, enrolled during active disease.

The chain carries TRBV18 and TRBJ1-2; TRBD1 might be the D (5 bases). The ends were cut back, 3 bases at V and 3 bases at J, with 11 bases in the middle. CDR3 length equals 14 residues. Per germline, CDR1 KGHSH and CDR2 LQKENI. DNA of the CDR3: TGTGCCAGCTCACCGCAGGGAGGTCACTATGGCTACACCTTC. It codes for CASSPQGGHYGYTF.

The J gene is TRBJ2-7, the V gene TRBV7-8; 7 bases align to TRBD1. The length of the CDR3 is 17 residues. Germline CDR1 reads SGHVS; CDR2 reads FQNEAQ. After removal of 2 bases from V and 3 bases from J, the junction contained 13 bases not matched to a gene. The CDR3 sequence is CASSLRAPTGAGYEQYF. As DNA, the CDR3 is TGTGCCAGCAGCTTAAGGGCGCCCACAGGGGCGGGCTACGAGCAGTACTTC. Full variable domain (remainder filled in from reference TRBV7-8 and TRBJ2-7): GAGVSQSPRYKVAKRGQDVALRCDPISGHVSLFWYQQALGQGPEFLTYFQNEAQLDKSGLPSDRFFAERPEGSVSTLKIQRTQQEDSAVYLCASSLRAPTGAGYEQYFGPGTRLTVT.

The V and J genes are TRBV9 and TRBJ1-6; D call uncertain. Between the trimmed V and J ends, which lost 4 bases and 9 bases, there was a span of 20 bases. The germline V gene has CDR1 SGDLS and CDR2 YYNGEE. This CDR3 is built from 16 residues. This CDR3 reads CASSPDSPRLASPLHF. The CDR3 DNA reads as TGTGCCAGCAGCCCAGATTCACCCCGGCTAGCTTCACCCCTCCACTTT.

The DNA of the CDR3 is TGCAGCGTTGAAAGAGGGGGTCAGGGCTATGGCTACACCTTC. Residues: CSVERGGQGYGYTF. This chain connects TRBV29-1 to TRBJ1-2; weak D call: TRBD1 (6 bases). Germline loops: CDR1 SQVTM, CDR2 ANQGSEA. The V end lost 2 bases, the J end lost 4 bases, and 14 bases lay between the germline ends. The CDR3 has 14 amino acids.

This chain links TRBV6-6 with TRBJ2-7; 8 nucleotides agree with TRBD1. The CDR3 runs to 15 residues. The ends lost 0 bases at V and 3 bases at J; junction bases unmatched: 4. Germline loops: CDR1 MNHNY, CDR2 SVGAGI (reference sequence). CDR3 protein: CASSYSKQGGYEQYF. The CDR3 DNA reads TGTGCCAGCAGTTACTCGAAACAGGGGGGCTACGAGCAGTACTTC.

The chain joins TRBV24-1 to TRBJ2-1; 8 positions agree with TRBD2. Germline V gene data show CDR1 as KGHDR and CDR2 as SFDVKD. J lost 5 bases, V lost 4 bases, and 9 bases had no gene match. The CDR3 length is 16 residues. The CDR3 reads CATSDTGTSIHNEQFF. CDR3 coding DNA: TGTGCCACCAGTGACACCGGGACTAGTATCCACAATGAGCAGTTCTTC.

This chain's CDR3 is CASRNSQSNQPQHF. CDR3 coding DNA: TGTGCCAGTAGGAATTCGCAGAGCAATCAGCCCCAGCATTTT. The chain couples TRBV19 to TRBJ1-5; D is unresolved. The CDR3 is made up of 14 amino acids. Germline CDR1 is LNHDA and CDR2 is SQIVND (reference sequence). V gave up 6 bases and J gave up 1 base, with 10 bases separating them.

The V and J genes are TRBV5-5 and TRBJ2-7; 7 positions agree with TRBD1. Germline lookup yields CDR1 SGHKS and CDR2 YYEKEE (reference sequence). The CDR3 covers 14 residues. Losses at the gene ends were 1 base for V and 2 bases for J; bases not matched to a gene: 3. The DNA of the CDR3 is TGTGCCAGCAGCTTGAGGGGGCCGACCTACGAGCAGTACTTC. Encoded protein: CASSLRGPTYEQYF.

The chain recombines TRBV29-1 with TRBJ1-1, with D unresolved. Trimming stripped 7 bases from V and 1 base from J, with 13 bases between. This CDR3 is built from 13 residues. Germline V gene sequence: CDR1 SQVTM, CDR2 ANQGSEA. CDR3 bases: TGCAGCGCTGCAGTCCTGTGGAACACTGAAGCTTTCTTT. Its translation: CSAAVLWNTEAFF.

In this sample, this clone turned up once. The chain employs TRBV25-1 and TRBJ2-7, with D tentatively TRBD2 (5 bases). This CDR3 has 12 residues. V dropped 4 bases and J dropped 7 bases, with 11 bases sitting between them. CDR1 MGHDK and CDR2 SYGVNS come from the germline V gene. The CDR3 nucleotides are TGTGCCAGCAGTGGAGGACTGGAGGAGCAGTACTTC. It codes for CASSGGLEEQYF.

This chain uses TRBV4-1 with TRBJ2-7, with D perhaps TRBD2 (7 bases). The CDR3 length is 18 residues. CDR1 and CDR2 (germline): MGHRA, YSYEKL. V lost 0 bases and J lost 1, with 19 bases in between. The CDR3 protein is CASSQDPARGARSYEQYF. CDR3 DNA: TGCGCCAGCAGCCAAGATCCAGCCCGGGGGGCCCGGTCCTACGAGCAGTACTTC.

The rearrangement uses TRBV5-1 and TRBJ2-1; D possibly corresponds to TRBD2 (7 bases). Germline CDR1 is SGHRS and CDR2 is YFSETQ. V was trimmed by 4 bases and J by 7 bases, leaving 15 bases between them. CDR3 length: 14 residues. CDR3 in amino acids: CASSRGALKNEQFF. DNA for the CDR3: TGCGCCAGCAGCCGGGGGGCCTTAAAGAATGAGCAGTTCTTC. Looking up the rest from reference TRBV5-1 and TRBJ2-1 gives the full variable domain: KAGVTQTPRYLIKTRGQQVTLSCSPISGHRSVSWYQQTPGQGLQFLFEYFSETQRNKGNFPGRFSGRQFSNSRSEMNVSTLELGDSALYLCASSRGALKNEQFFGPGTRLTVL.

The rearrangement links TRBV5-5 to TRBJ1-4; possibly TRBD1 for D (6 bases). V lost 0 bases, J lost 0 bases, and 15 bases lay in between. The CDR3 has 18 amino acids. CDR1 is SGHKS and CDR2 is YYEKEE in the germline V gene (reference sequence). The CDR3 here is CASSLGPFRGATNEKLFF. CDR3 DNA sequence: TGTGCCAGCAGCTTGGGGCCTTTCAGGGGCGCAACTAATGAAAAACTGTTTTTT. Variable domain in full (rest from reference TRBV5-5 and TRBJ1-4): DAGVTQSPTHLIKTRGQQVTLRCSPISGHKSVSWYQQVLGQGPQFIFQYYEKEERGRGNFPDRFSARQFPNYSSELNVNALLLGDSALYLCASSLGPFRGATNEKLFFGSGTQLSVL.

The chain recombines TRBV7-2 with TRBJ2-1, with 9 bases lining up with TRBD2. The V and J ends lost 1 base and 7 bases, in that order; junction bases with no gene match: 5. In germline, CDR1 is SGHTA, CDR2 FQGNSA. The CDR3 consists of 15 residues. This chain's CDR3 is CASSLVRGGQNEQFF. The CDR3 coding sequence is TGTGCCAGCAGCTTAGTGCGGGGGGGCCAGAATGAGCAGTTCTTC. Full variable domain (missing parts from reference TRBV7-2 and TRBJ2-1): GAGVSQSPSNKVTEKGKDVELRCDPISGHTALYWYRQSLGQGLEFLIYFQGNSAPDKSGLPSDRFSAERTGGSVSTLTIQRTQQEDSAVYLCASSLVRGGQNEQFFGPGTRLTVL.

CDR3 in amino acids: CASKSFKDRQNYEQYF. The CDR3, as DNA: TGTGCCAGCAAAAGTTTTAAGGACAGGCAAAACTACGAGCAGTACTTC. The rearrangement uses TRBV27 and TRBJ2-7, with TRBD1 matching 7 bases. CDR1 MNHEY and CDR2 SMNVEV come from the germline V gene (reference sequence). J was trimmed by 3 bases and V by 7 bases; bases with no gene match: 15. This CDR3 is built from 16 residues.

The chain uses TRBV18 and TRBJ1-6; TRBD1 matches 9 bases. This CDR3 is 15 amino acids long. CDR1 and CDR2 from the germline V gene are KGHSH and LQKENI. After removal of 3 bases from V and 14 bases from J, the junction contained 11 bases not matched to a gene. The CDR3 is CASSPVGQGLFALHF. CDR3 nucleotides: TGTGCCAGCTCACCGGTGGGACAGGGTCTATTCGCCCTCCACTTT.

This chain connects TRBV5-8 to TRBJ1-2; 7 positions match TRBD1. CDR1 is SGHTS and CDR2 is YDEGEE in the germline V gene. V shed 3 bases and J 3 bases; nucleotides not matched to a gene: 5. The CDR3 has 14 amino acids. CDR3 sequence (DNA): TGTGCCAGCAGCTATAGCGGGACAGACTATGGCTACACCTTC. Amino acid sequence: CASSYSGTDYGYTF.

The V gene is TRBV12-3 or TRBV12-4, the J gene TRBJ2-7; a weak D match, TRBD1 (5 bases). The CDR3 has 13 residues. The ends were cut back, 6 bases at V and 0 bases at J, with 9 bases in the middle. Here the CDR3 reads CASSPTVSYEQYF. The CDR3 coding sequence is TGTGCCAGCAGCCCGACAGTCTCCTACGAGCAGTACTTC.

This chain joins TRBV27 and TRBJ2-6, with D tentatively TRBD1 (6 bases). Germline V gene lookup returns CDR1 MNHEY and CDR2 SMNVEV (reference sequence). The germline V and J ends were trimmed by 2 bases and 4 bases, with 18 bases remaining between them. The CDR3 has 18 amino acids. CDR3 in DNA: TGTGCCAGCAGTTTAAGGGCGGCAGGGGCTACCGGGGCCAACGTCCTGACTTTC. The encoded protein is CASSLRAAGATGANVLTF.

The CDR3, as DNA: TGTGCCAGCAGCTTAAAGGGCAGGGGGCTTTGGGGGAATGAGCAGTTCTTC. Translated: CASSLKGRGLWGNEQFF. The chain is built from TRBV11-3 and TRBJ2-1; 8 bases agree with TRBD1. This CDR3 contains 17 residues. The germline gives CDR1 SGHNT, CDR2 YENEEA. J lost 7 bases, V lost 2 bases, and 13 bases had no gene match.

The chain employs TRBV16 and TRBJ2-1, with 8 nucleotides matching TRBD1. The CDR3 loop spans 17 amino acids. Germline V CDR1 and CDR2: KGHSY, FQNENV. V was pared by 0 bases and J by 4 bases, with 8 bases of the junction left unmatched. The CDR3, as DNA: TGTGCCAGCAGCCAATCGATTCCAGGGGGCGGTTACAATGAGCAGTTCTTC. Its protein is CASSQSIPGGGYNEQFF.

The genes are TRBV24-1 and TRBJ2-5, with 7 bases fitting TRBD1. The V gene end was trimmed by 5 bases and the J gene end by 2 bases; junction bases not matched to a gene: 4. The germline V gene encodes CDR1 KGHDR and CDR2 SFDVKD. The CDR3 has 14 residues. CDR3 protein: CATSVGTAQETQYF. The CDR3 DNA reads as TGTGCCACCAGTGTGGGGACAGCACAAGAGACCCAGTACTTC.

V usage is TRBV2 and J usage is TRBJ1-2, with D perhaps matching TRBD1 (5 bases). From germline, CDR1 is SNHLY and CDR2 FYNNEI. Trimming pared 8 bases from V and 2 bases from J, leaving 15 bases between. CDR3 length: 14 residues. This CDR3 is CASGARVLNYGYTF. CDR3 sequence (DNA): TGTGCCAGCGGGGCCAGGGTACTGAACTATGGCTACACCTTC.

V is TRBV11-1 and J is TRBJ2-2, with 8 bases lining up with TRBD2. Germline values: CDR1 SGHAT, CDR2 FQDESV (reference sequence). This CDR3 has 15 residues. The J segment lost 6 bases and the V segment lost 3 bases, leaving 6 bases of the junction unmatched. The CDR3 sequence is CASSLTAGAPGELFF. CDR3 DNA: TGTGCCAGCAGCTTGACAGCGGGAGCGCCCGGGGAGCTGTTTTTT.

The gene calls are TRBV6-5 and TRBJ2-5; a weak D match, TRBD1 (6 bases). V was cut by 5 bases and J by 4 bases, with 11 bases left in between. The CDR3 covers 13 residues. Germline V gene data show CDR1 as MNHEY and CDR2 as SVGAGI. The CDR3 nucleotides read TGTGCCAGCAGTAACAGGGTCTTAGAGACCCAGTACTTC. It yields the protein CASSNRVLETQYF.

The chain couples TRBV5-1 to TRBJ1-1; 10 bases match TRBD1. The V segment lost 1 base and the J segment 2 bases; nucleotides outside the gene matches: 5. CDR1 SGHRS and CDR2 YFSETQ come from the germline V gene. The CDR3 is made up of 16 amino acids. The CDR3 protein is CASSLLTGGTNTEAFF. As DNA, the CDR3 is TGCGCCAGCAGCTTGCTGACAGGGGGCACAAACACTGAAGCTTTCTTT. Complete variable domain (other parts from reference TRBV5-1 and TRBJ1-1): KAGVTQTPRYLIKTRGQQVTLSCSPISGHRSVSWYQQTPGQGLQFLFEYFSETQRNKGNFPGRFSGRQFSNSRSEMNVSTLELGDSALYLCASSLLTGGTNTEAFFGQGTRLTVV.